The 9 T cell receptor beta chains below were found in one sample sequenced in a study of T cell responses to AZD1222 COVID-19 vaccine. Method: immunoSEQ multiplex PCR; TCRdb's copy keeps in-frame clones and lacks some. The sample contains some 170,000 clones, around 92% of which appear only once. The specimen comprised peripheral blood, sampled on day 0 of MenACWY control vaccination. These receptors originate from an adult in good health.

This clone occurred once. The rearrangement links TRBV11-2 to TRBJ2-2; possibly TRBD1 or TRBD2 for D (6 bases each). This CDR3 has 16 amino acids. CDR1 and CDR2 (germline): SGHAT, FQNNGV. Trimming cost V 2 bases and J 3 bases, with 13 bases left between them. CDR3 sequence (DNA): TGTGCCAGCAGCTTAAGGGGGGCAGGGGACACCGGGGAGCTGTTTTTT. It codes for CASSLRGAGDTGELFF.

The chain has TRBV24-1 and TRBJ2-5, with D perhaps assigned TRBD1 or TRBD2 (5 bases each). V was clipped by 9 bases and J by 5 bases, with 18 bases between them. CDR1 and CDR2 from the germline V gene are KGHDR and SFDVKD. The CDR3 runs 14 residues. The CDR3 DNA sequence: TGTGCCACCCCTCGGGACCCTAAACCTGAGACCCAGTACTTC. This encodes CATPRDPKPETQYF.

This sequence joins TRBV3-1 (or the pseudogene TRBV3-2) and TRBJ2-7, with a tentative D call TRBD1 (6 bases). The length of the CDR3 is 12 residues. Trimming shortened V by 1 base and J by 6 bases, and 7 bases separated the two germline ends. Germline V lookup: CDR1 LGHDT, CDR2 YNNKEL (reference sequence). In nucleotides, the CDR3 is TGTGCCAGCAGCCAAGGGGGGCGCGAGCAGTACTTC. It encodes CASSQGGREQYF.

J is TRBJ1-1 and V is TRBV6-5; 9 nucleotides agree with TRBD1. Germline CDR1 is MNHEY and CDR2 is SVGAGI. Trimming at V came to 2 bases and at J to 5 bases, leaving 6 bases not matched to a gene. The CDR3 has 15 residues. CDR3 sequence: CASSYGDRVGTEAFF. The CDR3 nucleotides are TGTGCCAGCAGTTACGGGGACAGGGTAGGGACTGAAGCTTTCTTT.

This clone was seen just once. V usage is TRBV7-8 and J usage is TRBJ1-2, with TRBD1 identical over 7 bases. Trimming cost V 1 base and J 8 bases; bases outside gene matches: 10. The CDR3 consists of 15 residues. Per germline, CDR1 SGHVS and CDR2 FQNEAQ. The CDR3 nucleotides are TGTGCCAGCAGCTTAGGGATGAGGGGGCTTACAGGCTACACCTTC. Translation gives CASSLGMRGLTGYTF.

CDR3 nucleotide sequence: TGTGCCAGCAGCCCGGGACTAGCGGTCGAGACCCAGTACTTC. Translation gives CASSPGLAVETQYF. The chain uses TRBV7-3 and TRBJ2-5; 11 nucleotides agree with TRBD2. The V and J ends lost 5 bases and 5 bases, in that order; junction bases with no gene match: 4. Germline CDR1 is SGHTA and CDR2 is FQGTGA. The CDR3 runs to 14 residues.

The chain recombines TRBV12-5 with TRBJ2-2; 13 nucleotides align to TRBD2. Unmatched junction bases numbered 11, after V lost 0 bases and J lost 4 bases. Germline assignment: CDR1 LGHNT and CDR2 FRNRAP. The CDR3 has 20 residues. The CDR3 DNA reads TGTGCTAGTGGTTTGGTGGGGGGACTAGCGGGAAGTGTGGGCACCGGGGAGCTGTTTTTT. Translating gives CASGLVGGLAGSVGTGELFF.

The gene calls are TRBV4-1 and TRBJ2-7; D is possibly TRBD1 (5 bases). This CDR3 has 16 amino acids. Germline V gene sequence: CDR1 MGHRA, CDR2 YSYEKL. V was cut by 0 bases and J by 3 bases, with 15 bases left in between. The CDR3 protein is CASSQDRQGNYYEQYF. The CDR3, as DNA: TGCGCCAGCAGCCAAGATAGGCAGGGTAACTACTACGAGCAGTACTTC.

CDR3 region: CASGRRPAQPQHF. CDR3 DNA sequence: TGTGCCAGCGGACGACGGCCAGCTCAGCCCCAGCATTTT. The chain couples TRBV27 to TRBJ1-5; D not resolved. The CDR3 extends over 13 amino acids. Trimming left V 8 bases short and J 6 bases short, with 14 bases between. Germline CDR1 MNHEY, CDR2 SMNVEV (reference sequence).